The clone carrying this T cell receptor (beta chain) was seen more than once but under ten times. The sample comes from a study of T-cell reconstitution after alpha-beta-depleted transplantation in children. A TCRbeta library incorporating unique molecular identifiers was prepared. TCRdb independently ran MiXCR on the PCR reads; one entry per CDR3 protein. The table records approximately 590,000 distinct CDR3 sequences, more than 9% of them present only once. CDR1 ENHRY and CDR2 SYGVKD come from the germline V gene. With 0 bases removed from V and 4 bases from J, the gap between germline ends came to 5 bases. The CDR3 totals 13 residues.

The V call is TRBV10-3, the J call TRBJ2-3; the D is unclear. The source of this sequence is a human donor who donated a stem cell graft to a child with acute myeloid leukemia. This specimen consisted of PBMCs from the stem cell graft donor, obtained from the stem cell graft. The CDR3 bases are TGTGCCATCAGTGAGTCCGGCCCAGATACGCAGTATTTT. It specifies CAISESGPDTQYF.